The sequence of this T cell receptor (beta chain) was determined in a study of T cell clonotyping in hematopoietic cell transplantation. Study conclusions and caveats: Recipient TCR diversity dropped after transplant; expanded clonotypes rose from day 30 to 180. Without cell sorting, CD4 versus CD8 contributions remain unresolved.

Sequencing used immunoSEQ multiplex PCR; TCRdb keeps in-frame clones, though not all of them. Of 11,000 to 15,000 clones detected, about 56% appear once; the ten largest clones hold over 7.5%. In this sample, this clone turned up once. Its specificity is not known. The specimen sequenced was PBMCs. This receptor was identified in a human donor who either received an allogeneic hematopoietic cell transplant for a myeloid malignancy or was a related donor (not recorded which). Some clones in this sample may be carry-over from other donors' samples.

The CDR3 DNA sequence: TGTGCCTGGAGTGTAACTGGGCCAACTAATGAAAAACTGTTTTTT. It specifies CAWSVTGPTNEKLFF. The V and J genes are TRBV30 and TRBJ1-4; no clear D. Germline assignment: CDR1 GTSNPN and CDR2 SVGIG (reference sequence). Trimming took off 0 bases at V and 0 bases at J, with 8 bases between the two ends. The CDR3 covers 15 residues.